Listed below are T cell receptor beta chains from one sample, sequenced in a study of T cell changes during pregnancy in multiple sclerosis. Using immunoSEQ multiplex PCR, the repertoire was profiled, and TCRdb retains in-frame clones only, with some absent. The repertoire consists of under 80,000 clones, with approximately 94% occurring once and the leading ten covering more than 0.45%. Sequences were derived from peripheral blood, sampled in the third trimester of pregnancy. These receptors were taken from a female donor with multiple sclerosis, enrolled in a pregnancy study. Both conserved end residues are part of each CDR3. D genes are given only for firm matches. Clone size, where shown, is once, few, many, or a class for clones that have expanded.

CDR3 protein	CDR3 DNA	clone size	V gene	J gene	D gene	CDR3 length
CASSSSNRGAEAFF	TGTGCCAGCAGCTCCTCCAACAGGGGCGCTGAAGCTTTCTTT	.	TRBV7-2	TRBJ1-1	TRBD1	14
CASSGGGGEQFF	TGTGCCAGCAGTGGGGGGGGCGGAGAGCAGTTCTTC	.	TRBV6-6	TRBJ2-1	.	12
CASSEAGGFYGYTF	TGTGCCAGCAGTGAAGCCGGAGGTTTCTATGGCTACACCTTC	.	TRBV6-1	TRBJ1-2	.	14
CASSPGQGKNTEAFF	TGTGCCAGCTCACCGGGACAGGGAAAGAACACTGAAGCTTTCTTT	.	TRBV18	TRBJ1-1	TRBD1	15
CASSYLGQTQHF	TGTGCCAGCAGTTACTTAGGACAGACCCAGCATTTT	.	TRBV6-5	TRBJ1-5	.	12
CASGSRGGSGGEQFF	TGTGCCAGCGGCTCTCGGGGGGGCAGCGGCGGTGAGCAGTTCTTC	once	TRBV27	TRBJ2-1	TRBD2	15
CASSHAGSTETPF	TGCGCCAGCAGCCATGCAGGGTCTACAGAGACTCCCTTC	.	TRBV23-1	TRBJ2-7	.	13
CASRDSNYGYTF	TGTGCCAGTAGGGACTCTAACTATGGCTACACCTTC	.	TRBV19	TRBJ1-2	.	12
CASSAYRGTEAFF	TGCGCCAGCAGCGCGTACAGGGGGACGGAAGCTTTCTTT	.	TRBV5-1	TRBJ1-1	TRBD1	13
CASSVDSSYNSPLHF	TGTGCCAGCAGCGTAGATAGCTCCTATAATTCACCCCTCCACTTT	once	TRBV9	TRBJ1-6	.	15
CASSYTGLEAFF	TGTGCCAGCAGCTATACAGGGCTAGAAGCTTTCTTT	.	TRBV11-2	TRBJ1-1	.	12
CASSAFGSGANTGELFF	TGTGCCAGCAGCGCCTTTGGTAGCGGGGCGAACACCGGGGAGCTGTTTTTT	.	TRBV9	TRBJ2-2	TRBD2	17
CASSPTGERVAEQYF	TGTGCCAGCAGTCCCACAGGGGAAAGAGTGGCCGAGCAGTACTTC	.	TRBV6-5	TRBJ2-7	TRBD1	15
CASSVGESPVYEQYF	TGTGCCAGCAGCGTAGGCGAATCACCGGTTTACGAGCAGTACTTC	once	TRBV9	TRBJ2-7	.	15
CASSSAYSNQPQHF	TGTGCCAGCAGTTCCGCGTATAGCAATCAGCCCCAGCATTTT	.	TRBV6-5	TRBJ1-5	.	14
CASTPSLNQPQHF	TGTGCCAGCACCCCTTCTTTAAATCAGCCCCAGCATTTT	.	TRBV6-6	TRBJ1-5	.	13
CASSLVAGGPADTQYF	TGTGCCAGCAGCTTAGTAGCGGGGGGGCCCGCAGATACGCAGTATTTT	.	TRBV7-6	TRBJ2-3	TRBD2	16
CASSMTGFNYGYTF	TGTGCCAGTAGTATGACTGGGTTTAACTATGGCTACACCTTC	.	TRBV19	TRBJ1-2	.	14
CACLTGKNTEAFF	TGTGCCTGCCTCACAGGGAAGAACACTGAAGCTTTCTTT	.	TRBV30	TRBJ1-1	.	13
CASSWRTPRTTLTDTQYF	TGCGCCAGCAGCTGGAGGACCCCCCGAACTACCCTCACAGATACGCAGTATTTT	once	TRBV5-1	TRBJ2-3	.	18
CASSLGGTVSNFF	TGTGCCAGCAGCTTAGGTGGGACAGTCTCGAATTTTTTT	.	TRBV7-8	TRBJ1-5	TRBD1	13
CASSPRQGGETQYF	TGTGCCAGCAGCCCGCGACAGGGGGGAGAGACCCAGTACTTC	few	TRBV7-9	TRBJ2-5	TRBD1	14
CASSLFITGLYEQYF	TGTGCCAGCAGCTTGTTCATCACGGGTCTTTACGAGCAGTACTTC	.	TRBV5-5	TRBJ2-7	.	15
CASSYSTGLNTEAFF	TGTGCCAGCAGTTACTCGACAGGGCTGAACACTGAAGCTTTCTTT	.	TRBV6-6	TRBJ1-1	TRBD1	15
CASSRRGGTEAFF	TGCGCCAGCAGCCGGCGGGGCGGCACTGAAGCTTTCTTT	few	TRBV4-3	TRBJ1-1	.	13
CASSEPLTEAFF	TGCGCCAGCAGTGAGCCCTTAACTGAAGCTTTCTTT	.	TRBV10-1	TRBJ1-1	.	12
CASSQNAGTLGEKLFF	TGCGCCAGCAGCCAAAATGCCGGGACATTGGGCGAAAAACTGTTTTTT	.	TRBV4-3	TRBJ1-4	.	16
CASSWGTGSLEQYF	TGCGCCAGCAGCTGGGGGACAGGGTCACTCGAGCAGTACTTC	.	TRBV5-1	TRBJ2-7	TRBD1	14
CASSPPQGSPSTRETQYF	TGTGCCAGCAGCCCCCCCCAGGGGTCTCCTTCAACTCGGGAGACCCAGTACTTC	.	TRBV9	TRBJ2-5	.	18
CSVDPGGLTEAFF	TGCAGCGTTGATCCCGGGGGACTCACTGAAGCTTTCTTT	.	TRBV29-1	TRBJ1-1	.	13
CATSGETNQYF	TGTGCCACCAGCGGGGAGACAAACCAGTACTTC	.	TRBV15	TRBJ2-5	.	11
CASSYVAGAGDEQFF	TGTGCCAGCAGTTATGTAGCGGGGGCTGGGGATGAGCAGTTCTTC	.	TRBV5-8	TRBJ2-1	TRBD2	15
CASSTTYRGGGALGNQPQHF	TGTGCCAGCAGCACCACTTATCGCGGAGGGGGCGCATTAGGCAATCAGCCCCAGCATTTT	once	TRBV21-1	TRBJ1-5	.	20
CASSLYFKNTEAFF	TGTGCCAGCAGCTTATATTTTAAGAACACTGAAGCTTTCTTT	.	TRBV11-1	TRBJ1-1	.	14
CASSLRAGGPNNEQFF	TGTGCCAGCAGTTTGAGAGCGGGGGGGCCTAACAATGAGCAGTTCTTC	.	TRBV27	TRBJ2-1	TRBD2	16
CASSLIRGASTDTQYF	TGTGCCAGCAGCTTAATTCGGGGGGCTTCCACAGATACGCAGTATTTT	.	TRBV7-2	TRBJ2-3	.	16
CASAWDRSSYEQYF	TGTGCCAGCGCCTGGGACAGAAGCTCCTACGAGCAGTACTTC	.	TRBV27	TRBJ2-7	TRBD1	14
CASSLGSGSRVGSYTF	TGTGCCAGCAGCTTAGGCTCAGGGTCAAGGGTCGGCAGCTACACCTTC	.	TRBV7-9	TRBJ1-2	.	16
CASSYRAGGSTGYTF	TGTGCCAGCAGTTACCGCGCAGGGGGCTCTACGGGCTACACCTTC	.	TRBV6-5	TRBJ1-2	TRBD1	15
CASSPSGGQRHGYTF	TGTGCCAGCAGCCCAAGCGGGGGGCAGAGGCATGGCTACACCTTC	.	TRBV7-9	TRBJ1-2	.	15
CASSAGGGGYNEQFF	TGTGCCAGCAGCGCGGGCGGGGGGGGCTACAATGAGCAGTTCTTC	.	TRBV9	TRBJ2-1	TRBD2	15
CASSRSGQGNTEAFF	TGTGCCAGCAGCCGGAGCGGACAGGGGAACACTGAAGCTTTCTTT	.	TRBV9	TRBJ1-1	TRBD1	15
CATRTGQGNTGELFF	TGTGCCACCCGAACGGGACAGGGTAACACCGGGGAGCTGTTTTTT	.	TRBV6-5	TRBJ2-2	TRBD1	15
CAISESPVGTDTQYF	TGTGCCATCAGTGAGTCGCCGGTTGGCACAGATACGCAGTATTTT	.	TRBV10-3	TRBJ2-3	.	15
CASSQSRTGVNEQYF	TGTGCCAGCAGTCAAAGCCGGACAGGGGTCAACGAGCAGTACTTC	.	TRBV6-5	TRBJ2-7	TRBD1	15
CASSVVGGRPDTQYF	TGTGCCAGCAGCGTAGTGGGGGGGCGGCCAGATACGCAGTATTTT	.	TRBV9	TRBJ2-3	.	15
CASSKVGGPDPTNEKLFF	TGTGCCAGCAGCAAAGTTGGGGGCCCTGACCCAACTAATGAAAAACTGTTTTTT	.	TRBV21-1	TRBJ1-4	.	18
CASSLSAGGPAWYF	TGTGCCAGCAGCTTATCAGCGGGGGGCCCGGCGTGGTACTTC	.	TRBV11-2	TRBJ2-5	TRBD2	14
CASTTGGSYGYTF	TGTGCCAGCACAACAGGGGGCTCCTATGGCTACACCTTC	.	TRBV5-4	TRBJ1-2	TRBD1	13
CASSPLRQAAPYEQYF	TGTGCCAGCTCACCTCTTAGACAGGCCGCCCCTTACGAGCAGTACTTC	.	TRBV18	TRBJ2-7	.	16
CAISIQGEQGTEAFF	TGTGCCATCTCAATCCAGGGGGAGCAAGGTACTGAAGCTTTCTTT	.	TRBV10-3	TRBJ1-1	TRBD1	15
CASSLAGQGFYEQYF	TGCGCCAGCAGCTTGGCAGGGCAGGGCTTCTACGAGCAGTACTTC	.	TRBV5-1	TRBJ2-7	.	15
CASSLGVTGSPLHF	TGTGCCAGCAGCTTAGGAGTGACGGGTTCACCCCTCCACTTT	.	TRBV7-3	TRBJ1-6	.	14
CASSPGQSYEQYF	TGTGCCAGCTCACCCGGACAGTCCTACGAGCAGTACTTC	.	TRBV18	TRBJ2-7	.	13
CASSVGSYEQYF	TGTGCCAGCAGCGTTGGTAGCTACGAGCAGTACTTC	once	TRBV11-2	TRBJ2-7	.	12
CSAFDRGEQYF	TGCAGTGCTTTCGACAGGGGCGAGCAGTACTTC	.	TRBV20-1	TRBJ2-7	TRBD1	11
CASRLSGGRGKNIQYF	TGTGCCAGCAGGCTAAGCGGGGGAAGGGGCAAAAACATTCAGTACTTC	.	TRBV6-6	TRBJ2-4	TRBD2	16